The clone carrying this TCR beta chain was detected only a few times. CDR1 is SGHNT and CDR2 is YYREEE in the germline V gene (reference sequence). J gave up 1 base and V 3 bases, and 3 bases lay outside the gene matches. This CDR3 spans 15 amino acids. This entry is derived from a study of blood T cell repertoires in COVID-19. Across the study: T cells, B-cell-depleted T cells, or PBMCs supplied cDNA or gDNA.

Sequencing was performed with immunoSEQ multiplex PCR; in TCRdb, only in-frame clones are kept and a portion is missing. The repertoire holds about 140,000 clones, with more than 75% as singletons. Cohort 3 donors were reported recovered after two negative PCRs, clearance, or symptom resolution. The V call is TRBV5-4, the J call TRBJ1-2; 10 bases map to TRBD1. Sequenced: PBMCs or T cells enriched from blood (not recorded which). This receptor was taken from a man aged 55 to 70 who had recovered from COVID-19. In nucleotides, the CDR3 is TGTGCCAGCAGCTCGCGGGACAGGGGTAACTATGGCTACACCTTC. Translating it yields CASSSRDRGNYGYTF.